The 3 T cell receptor beta chains below come from one sample, sequenced in a study of T cells after somatic rescue of genetic block. Sequencing used immunoSEQ multiplex PCR; TCRdb keeps in-frame clones, though not all of them. Among about 15,000 clones listed, roughly 70% were seen once. Sequenced sample: peripheral blood mononuclear cells (PBMCs). The receptors originated from a man younger than 30.

The chain carries TRBV19 and TRBJ1-5; perhaps TRBD1 as D (5 bases). V lost 4 bases and J lost 4, with 17 bases in between. The CDR3 is made up of 16 amino acids. The germline gives CDR1 LNHDA, CDR2 SQIVND (reference sequence). Written as DNA, the CDR3 is TGTGCCAGTAGTACGCCCAGGGCAGGGCTAAATCAGCCCCAGCATTTT. Amino acids: CASSTPRAGLNQPQHF.

This clone was seen a single time. This chain connects TRBV9 to TRBJ2-1; D not resolved. The CDR3 has 16 residues. Deletions cut 4 bases from V and 0 bases from J, with 14 bases between. Germline lookup yields CDR1 SGDLS and CDR2 YYNGEE. The CDR3 DNA follows: TGTGCCAGCAGCCCCGTGTTACGGAGCTCCTACAATGAGCAGTTCTTC. Encoded protein: CASSPVLRSSYNEQFF.

The J gene is TRBJ2-7, the V gene TRBV6-5; the D is unclear. V was shortened by 0 bases and J by 6 bases, with 15 bases between the two germline ends. The CDR3 contains 15 residues. The germline gives CDR1 MNHEY, CDR2 SVGAGI. DNA of the CDR3: TGTGCCAGCAGTTACTCGATTAAGGGCCGAGCCGAGCAGTACTTC. Protein sequence: CASSYSIKGRAEQYF.